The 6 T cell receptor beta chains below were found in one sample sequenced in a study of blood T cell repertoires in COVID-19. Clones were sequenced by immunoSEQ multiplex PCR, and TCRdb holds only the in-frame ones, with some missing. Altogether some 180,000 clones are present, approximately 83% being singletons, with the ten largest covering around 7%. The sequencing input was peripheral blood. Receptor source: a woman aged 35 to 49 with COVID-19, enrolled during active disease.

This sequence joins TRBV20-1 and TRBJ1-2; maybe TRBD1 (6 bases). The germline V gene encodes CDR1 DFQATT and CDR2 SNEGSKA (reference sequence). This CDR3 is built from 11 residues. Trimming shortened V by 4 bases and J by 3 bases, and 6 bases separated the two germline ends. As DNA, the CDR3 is TGCAGTGCTAAGGGGGACTATGGCTACACCTTC. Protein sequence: CSAKGDYGYTF.

This CDR3 reads CASSELRSSGANVLTF. CDR3 sequence (DNA): TGTGCCAGCAGTGAGCTCCGTAGCTCTGGGGCCAACGTCCTGACTTTC. The gene calls are TRBV2 and TRBJ2-6, with unresolved D. Germline V gives CDR1 SNHLY, CDR2 FYNNEI. The germline V and J ends were trimmed by 3 bases and 0 bases, with 9 bases remaining between them. The CDR3 has 16 residues.

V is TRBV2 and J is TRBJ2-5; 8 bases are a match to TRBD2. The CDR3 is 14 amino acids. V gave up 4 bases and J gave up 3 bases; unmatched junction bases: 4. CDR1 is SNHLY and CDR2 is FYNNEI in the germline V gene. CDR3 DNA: TGTGCCAGCAGTGTGTACGGGAGGGAAGAGACCCAGTACTTC. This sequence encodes CASSVYGREETQYF.

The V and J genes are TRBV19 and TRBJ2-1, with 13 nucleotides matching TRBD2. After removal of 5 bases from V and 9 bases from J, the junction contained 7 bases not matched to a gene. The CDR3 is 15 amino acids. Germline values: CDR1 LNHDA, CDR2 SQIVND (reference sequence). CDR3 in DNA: TGTGCCAGTAGTCCCTGGACTAGCGGGAGCGTTGAGCAGTTCTTC. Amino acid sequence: CASSPWTSGSVEQFF.

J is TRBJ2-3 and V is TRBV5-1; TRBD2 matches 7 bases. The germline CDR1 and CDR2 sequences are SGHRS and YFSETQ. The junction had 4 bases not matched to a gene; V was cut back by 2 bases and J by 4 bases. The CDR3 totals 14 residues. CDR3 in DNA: TGCGCCAGCAGCTTCGGCGCGGGAGCAGATACGCAGTATTTT. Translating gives CASSFGAGADTQYF.

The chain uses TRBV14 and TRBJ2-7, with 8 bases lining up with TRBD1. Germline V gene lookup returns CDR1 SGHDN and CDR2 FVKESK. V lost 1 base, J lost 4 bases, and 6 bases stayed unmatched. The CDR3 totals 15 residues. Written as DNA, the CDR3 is TGTGCCAGCAGCCAAGGGGACAGGCGGTCATACGAGCAGTACTTC. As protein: CASSQGDRRSYEQYF.